The TCR beta chain under discussion was sequenced for a study of T cells in Graves' hyperthyroidism and ophthalmopathy. Study findings and constraints: Blood also showed most of the thyroid clonotypes that were expanded above 0.001.

This clonotype showed up many times. Its cognate antigen is unknown. Each ophthalmopathy patient scored at least 3 on the Clinical Activity Score and at least 4 on NOSPECS grade, with duration under 3 months. The TCR beta CDR3 regions underwent amplification using RNA transcripts as the source. The TCR CDR3 first-round RT-PCR relied on the HTBI primer set. TCRdb recomputed calls from the multiplex PCR reads with MiXCR, one row per CDR3 protein. The data show 200,000 to 250,000 distinct CDR3 sequences, with 16% seen just once and under 35% held by the top ten. The TCR was taken from a woman under 30 with Graves' ophthalmopathy. Sequenced input: blood.

The CDR3 DNA reads as TGTGCCAGCGTTGACAGGGGAGGATTGGCTGAAGCTTTCTTT. It yields the protein CASVDRGGLAEAFF. The chain carries TRBV3-1 and TRBJ1-1; 8 nucleotides agree with TRBD1. The J segment lost 6 bases and the V segment lost 8 bases, leaving 11 bases of the junction unmatched. The CDR3 covers 14 residues. Looked up from germline, CDR1 is LGHDT and CDR2 is YNNKEL (reference sequence).